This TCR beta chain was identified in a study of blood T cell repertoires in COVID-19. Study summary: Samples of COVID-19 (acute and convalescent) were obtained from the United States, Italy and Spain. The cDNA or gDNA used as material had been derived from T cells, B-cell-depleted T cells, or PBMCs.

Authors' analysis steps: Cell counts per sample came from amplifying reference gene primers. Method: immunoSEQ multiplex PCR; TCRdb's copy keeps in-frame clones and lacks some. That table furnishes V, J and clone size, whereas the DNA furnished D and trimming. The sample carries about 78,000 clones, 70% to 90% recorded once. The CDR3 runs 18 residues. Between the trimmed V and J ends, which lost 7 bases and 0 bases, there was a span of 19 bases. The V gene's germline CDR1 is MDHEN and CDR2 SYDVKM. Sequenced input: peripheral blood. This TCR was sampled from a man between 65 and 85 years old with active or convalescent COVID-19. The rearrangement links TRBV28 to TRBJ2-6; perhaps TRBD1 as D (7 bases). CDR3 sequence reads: CASTRRGRNLSGANVLTF. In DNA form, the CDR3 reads TGTGCCAGCACAAGGAGGGGGCGAAATCTCTCTGGGGCCAACGTCCTGACTTTC.